This passage covers 15 T cell receptor beta chains from one sample sequenced in a study of cytomegalovirus exposure and HLA in healthy donors. The PCR used 60 Vbeta and 13 Jbeta primers. Using immunoSEQ multiplex PCR, the repertoire was profiled, and TCRdb retains in-frame clones only, with some absent. The sample has approximately 91,000 clones; 60% to 65% are singletons. The sample was PBMCs. The receptors shown here come from a human donor in good health.

This clone appeared a few times. This chain uses TRBV4-1 with TRBJ2-3, with TRBD1 identical over 7 bases. The length of the CDR3 is 18 residues. The germline V gene encodes CDR1 MGHRA and CDR2 YSYEKL. The V segment lost 1 base and the J segment 1 base; nucleotides outside the gene matches: 11. The CDR3 DNA reads TGCGCCAGCAGCCAAGGGCAGGGGGTAGGCCGGGGCACAGATACGCAGTATTTT. This gives the protein CASSQGQGVGRGTDTQYF.

This clone was counted a single time. One end of the junction varies from germline; a read error may be responsible. J is TRBJ2-3 and V is TRBV9, with 9 bases fitting TRBD1. Germline loops: CDR1 SGDLS, CDR2 YYNGEE. This CDR3 contains 15 residues. CDR3 bases: TGTGCCAGCAGCGAACCCGGGACAGGGACAGATGCGCAGTATTTT. The encoded protein is CASSEPGTGTDAQYF.

The chain carries TRBV7-2 and TRBJ2-5, with 11 bases that match TRBD2. J lost 2 bases, V lost 4 bases, and 3 bases had no gene match. This CDR3 region has 15 residues. The V gene's germline CDR1 is SGHTA and CDR2 FQGNSA. CDR3 sequence: CASSSTSGAQETQYF. Here the CDR3 DNA reads TGTGCCAGCAGCTCGACTAGCGGGGCACAAGAGACCCAGTACTTC. Complete variable domain (other parts from reference TRBV7-2 and TRBJ2-5): GAGVSQSPSNKVTEKGKDVELRCDPISGHTALYWYRQSLGQGLEFLIYFQGNSAPDKSGLPSDRFSAERTGGSVSTLTIQRTQQEDSAVYLCASSSTSGAQETQYFGPGTRLLVL.

The CDR3 DNA sequence: TGTGCCAGTAGTAAAGGACTAGCGGGGCACCTGCAAGCGAACACCGGGGAGCTGTTTTTT. Translated, it gives CASSKGLAGHLQANTGELFF. V usage is TRBV19 and J usage is TRBJ2-2; TRBD2 aligns across 12 bases. The CDR3 is 20 residues long. J was trimmed by 0 bases and V by 4 bases; bases with no gene match: 12. From germline, CDR1 is LNHDA and CDR2 SQIVND (reference sequence). Full variable domain (outside the CDR3, taken from reference TRBV19 and TRBJ2-2): DGGITQSPKYLFRKEGQNVTLSCEQNLNHDAMYWYRQDPGQGLRLIYYSQIVNDFQKGDIAEGYSVSREKKESFPLTVTSAQKNPTAFYLCASSKGLAGHLQANTGELFFGEGSRLTVL.

The rearrangement joins TRBV4-1 to TRBJ1-2; D is ambiguous. The germline gives CDR1 MGHRA, CDR2 YSYEKL. This CDR3 region has 16 residues. With 2 bases removed from V and 4 bases from J, the gap between germline ends came to 17 bases. The CDR3 DNA reads as TGCGCCAGCAGCCAACGTGTGCGGGGTTCGACCTATGGCTACACCTTC. The encoded protein is CASSQRVRGSTYGYTF.

The V gene is TRBV7-2, the J gene TRBJ2-3, with 11 bases matching TRBD2. Germline V lookup: CDR1 SGHTA, CDR2 FQGNSA. This CDR3 contains 19 residues. The V segment lost 1 base and the J segment 1 base; nucleotides outside the gene matches: 10. CDR3 residues: CASSLGTSGGPLGTDTQYF. For the CDR3, the DNA is TGTGCCAGCAGCTTAGGAACTAGCGGGGGCCCTTTGGGCACAGATACGCAGTATTTT.

J is TRBJ1-2 and V is TRBV6-5; D is perhaps TRBD1 (5 bases). The CDR3 contains 14 residues. Germline CDR1 reads MNHEY; CDR2 reads SVGAGI. Trimming took 0 bases from V and 2 from J, leaving 7 bases between them. The CDR3 DNA sequence: TGTGCCAGCAGTTACTCGGGGCGGAACTATGGCTACACCTTC. Its protein is CASSYSGRNYGYTF.

The rearrangement links TRBV5-1 to TRBJ1-6; maybe TRBD1 (5 bases). The germline gives CDR1 SGHRS, CDR2 YFSETQ. Deletions cut 0 bases from V and 10 bases from J, with 17 bases between. The CDR3 sequence is 16 residues long. The DNA of the CDR3 is TGCGCCAGCAGCTTGGGGGGTCGGGGGGACGGATCACCCCTCCACTTT. This encodes CASSLGGRGDGSPLHF.

CDR3 in amino acids: CASSLTGINQPQHF. The CDR3 DNA reads TGCGCCAGCAGCTTGACAGGGATCAATCAGCCCCAGCATTTT. V is TRBV5-1 and J is TRBJ1-5; D perhaps matches TRBD1 (6 bases). This CDR3 is 14 amino acids long. Germline values: CDR1 SGHRS, CDR2 YFSETQ. Between the trimmed V and J ends, which lost 1 base and 3 bases, there was a span of 8 bases.

There are a few counts of this clone. The V gene is TRBV6-5, the J gene TRBJ2-1, with D maybe TRBD2 (5 bases). The germline V gene has CDR1 MNHEY and CDR2 SVGAGI. There are 15 residues in the CDR3. V was trimmed by 2 bases and J by 7 bases, leaving 15 bases between them. CDR3 sequence: CASSYGEPYANEQFF. The DNA of the CDR3 is TGTGCCAGCAGTTACGGGGAGCCCTATGCTAATGAGCAGTTCTTC.

The gene calls are TRBV2 and TRBJ2-2; the D gene is possibly TRBD2 (7 bases). The CDR3 runs to 15 residues. The V gene's germline CDR1 is SNHLY and CDR2 FYNNEI. V was cut by 6 bases and J by 5 bases, with 16 bases left in between. CDR3 amino acids: CASRVGGVRTGELFF. DNA for the CDR3: TGTGCCAGCAGGGTAGGGGGGGTACGGACCGGGGAGCTGTTTTTT.

V usage is TRBV4-2 and J usage is TRBJ2-3; TRBD1 matches 11 bases. V lost 4 bases to trimming and J lost 1 base; unmatched junction nucleotides: 10. From germline, CDR1 is LGHNA and CDR2 YNFKEQ. CDR3 length: 18 amino acids. CDR3 region: CASSLSWDRGARTDTQYF. CDR3 nucleotides: TGTGCCAGCAGCCTCTCATGGGACAGGGGGGCCCGCACAGATACGCAGTATTTT.

This clone was recorded once. This chain joins TRBV2 and TRBJ2-5; 7 bases are shared with TRBD2. There are 13 residues in the CDR3. V lost 7 bases to trimming and J lost 7 bases; unmatched junction nucleotides: 9. The germline CDR1 and CDR2 sequences are SNHLY and FYNNEI. The CDR3, as DNA: TGTGCCAGCACCGAGGGAGGGCGGGGGACCCAGTACTTC. Translated: CASTEGGRGTQYF.

The chain links TRBV5-1 to TRBJ2-2, with TRBD1 matching 10 bases. This CDR3 has 14 amino acids. The ends lost 7 bases at V and 6 bases at J; junction bases unmatched: 6. Germline V lookup: CDR1 SGHRS, CDR2 YFSETQ. CDR3 nucleotides: TGCGCCAGCGGAACAGGACAGGGGGCCGGGGAGCTGTTTTTT. Translated: CASGTGQGAGELFF.

The chain has TRBV6-6 and TRBJ1-1; tentatively, D is TRBD1 (6 bases). Trimming shortened V by 5 bases and J by 4 bases, and 20 bases separated the two germline ends. The CDR3 is 16 residues long. Germline CDR1 MNHNY, CDR2 SVGAGI (reference sequence). The CDR3 protein is CASSPSAGAMGTEAFF. In nucleotides, the CDR3 is TGTGCCAGCAGTCCCTCAGCAGGGGCGATGGGCACTGAAGCTTTCTTT.